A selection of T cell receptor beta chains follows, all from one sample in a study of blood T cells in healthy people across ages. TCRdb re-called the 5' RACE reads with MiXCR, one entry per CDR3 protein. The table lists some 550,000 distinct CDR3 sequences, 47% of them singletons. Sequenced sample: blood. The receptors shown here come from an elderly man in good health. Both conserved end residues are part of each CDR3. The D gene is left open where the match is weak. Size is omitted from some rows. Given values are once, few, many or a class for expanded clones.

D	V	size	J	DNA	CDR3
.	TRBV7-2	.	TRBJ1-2	TGTGCCGTACGGCCCGCGACGTCCTTTGGCTACACCTTC	CAVRPATSFGYTF
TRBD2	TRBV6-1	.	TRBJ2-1	TGTGCCAGCAGTACCCGGACTAGCGTCCACAATGAGCAGTTCTTC	CASSTRTSVHNEQFF
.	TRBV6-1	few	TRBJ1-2	TGTGCCAGCAGTGAAGCAGGACGCTATGGCTACACCTTC	CASSEAGRYGYTF
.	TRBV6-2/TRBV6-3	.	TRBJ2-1	TGTGCCAGCAGTTACCGACTAGGGGATGAGCAGTTCTTC	CASSYRLGDEQFF
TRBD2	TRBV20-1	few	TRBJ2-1	TGCAGTGCCAGAGGGGGGACTAGCGCTTACAATGAGCAGTTCTTC	CSARGGTSAYNEQFF
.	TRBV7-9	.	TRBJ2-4	TGTGCCAGCAGCTTAGGAGGGGGACAAGAGGCCCAGTACTTC	CASSLGGGQEAQYF
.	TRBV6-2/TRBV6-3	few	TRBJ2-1	TGTGCCAGCAGCCACCGATGGGAGCAGTTCTTC	CASSHRWEQFF
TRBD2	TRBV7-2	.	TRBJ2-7	TGTGCCAGCAGCGAGACTAGCGGAGCCTACGAGCAGTACTTC	CASSETSGAYEQYF
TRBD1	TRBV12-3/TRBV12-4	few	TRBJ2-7	TGTGCCAGCAGCCGGACAGGGTTGGGCGAGCAGTACTTC	CASSRTGLGEQYF
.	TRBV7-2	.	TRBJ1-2	TGTGCCAGCAGCACCAGGACCTATGGCTACACCTTC	CASSTRTYGYTF
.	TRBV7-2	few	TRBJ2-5	TGTGCCAGCAGCCGACGTGGGGAAAGCGAGACCCAGTACTTC	CASSRRGESETQYF
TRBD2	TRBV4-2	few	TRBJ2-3	TGTGCCAGCAGCCAAGACCAGACTAGCGGGAGGGGGGTGCAGTATTTT	CASSQDQTSGRGVQYF
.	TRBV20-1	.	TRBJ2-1	TGCAGTGCTGCCCCACAGGGCTTCTACAATGAGCAGTTCTTC	CSAAPQGFYNEQFF
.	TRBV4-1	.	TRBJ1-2	TGCGCAAGCAGTCATGTCGCGCCGGCAGGGGCGAACTATGGCTACACCTTC	CASSHVAPAGANYGYTF
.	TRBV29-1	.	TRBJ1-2	TGCAGCGGCATTCAGGGCTCTAACTATGGCTACACCTTC	CSGIQGSNYGYTF
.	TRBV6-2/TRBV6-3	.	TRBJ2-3	TGTGCCAGCAGTAATAGCGAGGCCACAGATACGCAGTATTTT	CASSNSEATDTQYF
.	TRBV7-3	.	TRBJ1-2	TGTGCCAGCAGCTTAATAGCAGGGTCGGATGGCTACACCTTC	CASSLIAGSDGYTF
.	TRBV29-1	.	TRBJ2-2	TGCAGCGTTCAGACCGGGGAGCTGTTTTTT	CSVQTGELFF
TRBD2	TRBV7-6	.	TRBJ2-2	TGTGCCAGCAGCTTCCCTACTAGCGGGGGGGGTCCCGGGGAGCTGTTTTTT	CASSFPTSGGGPGELFF
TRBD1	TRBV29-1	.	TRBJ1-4	TGCAGCGTCCTCGGGACAGATAATGAAAAACTGTTTTTT	CSVLGTDNEKLFF
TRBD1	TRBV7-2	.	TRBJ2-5	TGTGCCAGCACCCCGACAGGGATAGAGACCCAGTACTTC	CASTPTGIETQYF
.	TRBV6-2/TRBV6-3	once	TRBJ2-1	TGTGCCAGCAGTTTGAACGGGGGAAATGAGCAGTTCTTC	CASSLNGGNEQFF
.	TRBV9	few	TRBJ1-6	TGTGCCAGCAGCGTAGAATCAAATTCACCCCTCCACTTT	CASSVESNSPLHF
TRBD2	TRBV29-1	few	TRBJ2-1	TGCAGCGTTGTGGGGCTAGCGGGGGAGAGCTCCTACAATGAGCAGTTCTTC	CSVVGLAGESSYNEQFF
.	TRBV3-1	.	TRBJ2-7	TGTGCCAGCAGCCAAGGACATGGATCCTACGAGCAGTACTTC	CASSQGHGSYEQYF
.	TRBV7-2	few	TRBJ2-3	TGTGCCAGCAGCTTAATCGGTGATAGCACAGATACGCAGTATTTT	CASSLIGDSTDTQYF
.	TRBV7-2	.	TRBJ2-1	TGTGCCAGCAGCTTGAGAATAGCCGACAATGAGCAGTTCTTC	CASSLRIADNEQFF
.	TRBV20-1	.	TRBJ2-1	TGCAGTGCTAGAGATCGGGCTGGCGGTAGGAATGAGCAGTTCTTC	CSARDRAGGRNEQFF
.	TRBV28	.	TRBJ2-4	TGTGCCAGCGGGACCGGCGTCAGGTACTTC	CASGTGVRYF
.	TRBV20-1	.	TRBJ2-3	TGCAGGACCAGTTCGGGTACAGATACGCAGTATTTT	CRTSSGTDTQYF
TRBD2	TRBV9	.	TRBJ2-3	TGTGCCGGCAGCCCGACTAGCGGGACAGATACGCAGTATTTT	CAGSPTSGTDTQYF
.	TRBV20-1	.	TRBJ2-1	TGCAGTGCTATTCCTACTCTGGACAATGAGCAGTTCTTC	CSAIPTLDNEQFF
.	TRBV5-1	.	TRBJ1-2	TGCGCCAGCAGCTTGGATCGGGGGAATGGGGGCTACACCTTC	CASSLDRGNGGYTF
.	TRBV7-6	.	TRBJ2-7	TGTGCCAGCAGTCCGAGCCCAGACTCCTACGAGCAGTACTTC	CASSPSPDSYEQYF
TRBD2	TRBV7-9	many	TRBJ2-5	TGTGCCAGCAGCTTAGGTGGCGGTCTAGCGGGGGGTAAAGAGACCCAGTACTTC	CASSLGGGLAGGKETQYF
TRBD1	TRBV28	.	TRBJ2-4	TGTGCCAGCAGTTTAAGGGGACAGGGGAAGAACATTCAGTACTTC	CASSLRGQGKNIQYF
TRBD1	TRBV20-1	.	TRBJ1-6	TGCAGTGCATCGGACAGGGGGCAGGGTTATTCACCCCTCCACTTT	CSASDRGQGYSPLHF
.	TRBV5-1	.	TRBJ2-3	TGCGCTAGCAGCCCGGTAGCCTTGCGGCGCACAGATACGCAGTATTTT	CASSPVALRRTDTQYF
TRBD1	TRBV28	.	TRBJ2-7	TGTGCCAGCAGCACAGGGGCAAGACCCTACGAGCAGTACTTC	CASSTGARPYEQYF
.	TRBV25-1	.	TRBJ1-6	TGTGCCAGCAGGGTATCTAATTCACCCCTCCACTTT	CASRVSNSPLHF
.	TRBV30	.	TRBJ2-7	TGTGCCTGGAGTGTACAAGGGAGTAGCGAGCAGTACTTC	CAWSVQGSSEQYF
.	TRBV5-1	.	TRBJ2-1	TGCGCCAGCCGGGCGTCATTAGCGCCGTACAATGAGCAGTTCTTC	CASRASLAPYNEQFF
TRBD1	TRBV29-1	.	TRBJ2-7	TGCAGCGTTGACGGGTCCGGGACAGGGGGCAACGAGCAGTACTTC	CSVDGSGTGGNEQYF
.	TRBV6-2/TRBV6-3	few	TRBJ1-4	TGTGCCAGCGCGGACGGAATCAATGAAAAACTGTTTTTT	CASADGINEKLFF
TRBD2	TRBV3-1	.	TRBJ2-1	TGTGCCAGCAGCCTCAGCGGGAGGCCTTACAATGAGCAGTTCTTC	CASSLSGRPYNEQFF
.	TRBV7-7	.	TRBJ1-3	TGTGCTAGCAGCCGCCAACCCGGGGCTGGAAACACCATATATTTT	CASSRQPGAGNTIYF
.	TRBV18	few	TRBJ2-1	TGTGCCAGCTCACCACAACCTGAAAAGGGATCTGAGCAGTTCTTC	CASSPQPEKGSEQFF
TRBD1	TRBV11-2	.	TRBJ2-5	TGTGCCAGCAGCCAGGGGACAGTACAAGAGACCCAGTACTTC	CASSQGTVQETQYF
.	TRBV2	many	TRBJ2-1	TGTGCCAGCAGTGAGGCGGGACGATACAATGAGCAGTTCTTC	CASSEAGRYNEQFF
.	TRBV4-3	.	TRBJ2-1	TGCGCCAGCAGCCAAGACCCGAAAACTCATAACAATGAGCAGTTCTTC	CASSQDPKTHNNEQFF
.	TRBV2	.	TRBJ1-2	TGCGCCAGCAGCGAGGGGAACTATGGCTACACCTTC	CASSEGNYGYTF
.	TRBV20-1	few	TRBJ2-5	TGCAGTGCATCAGTGGGCGAGACCCAGTACTTC	CSASVGETQYF
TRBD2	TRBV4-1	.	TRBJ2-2	TGCGCCAGCAGCCAAGAAGGACTAGCCGGCGGGGAGCTGTTTTTT	CASSQEGLAGGELFF
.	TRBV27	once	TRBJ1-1	TGTGCCAGCCGCCGACTTTGGGACACTGAAGCTTTCTTT	CASRRLWDTEAFF
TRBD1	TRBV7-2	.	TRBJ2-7	TGTGCCAGCAGACCTAATCCGGGACAGCACTACGAGCAGTACTTC	CASRPNPGQHYEQYF
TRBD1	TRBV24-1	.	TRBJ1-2	TGTGCCACCAGTGGAGGGACAGGGGGCGGCTACACCTTC	CATSGGTGGGYTF
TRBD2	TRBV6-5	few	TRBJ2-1	TGTGCCAGCAGTTACTCCGGGAGGGTTGAGGCCGATGAGCAGTTCTTC	CASSYSGRVEADEQFF
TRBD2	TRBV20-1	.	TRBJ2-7	TGCAGTGCTAGAGACATACTAGCGGGGGACTCCTACGAGCAGTACTTC	CSARDILAGDSYEQYF
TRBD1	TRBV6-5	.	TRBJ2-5	TGTGCCAGCAAGAGGGGGCTGGTAGAGACCCAGTACTTC	CASKRGLVETQYF
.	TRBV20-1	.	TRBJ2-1	TGCAGTGCTACCGTATACAATGAGCAGTTCTTC	CSATVYNEQFF